This TCR beta chain emerged from a study of Tregs in tolerant kidney transplant recipients. CDR1 SGHTA and CDR2 FQGNSA come from the germline V gene. Trimming stripped 1 base from V and 1 base from J, with 8 bases between. This CDR3 region has 15 residues. Generated by immunoSEQ multiplex PCR, the TCRdb table keeps only in-frame clones and is missing some. Altogether fewer than 80,000 clones are present, 85% to 90% being singletons, with the ten largest covering about 0.36%. This sample comprised CD4+ T cells from blood, obtained before the transplant. The sequence came from a human donor who received a combined kidney and bone marrow transplant. The chain employs TRBV7-2 and TRBJ1-5, with a tentative D call TRBD1 (5 bases). The CDR3 region is CASSLEGHSNQPQHF. For the CDR3, the DNA is TGTGCCAGCAGCTTAGAAGGACACAGCAATCAGCCCCAGCATTTT.